These T cell receptor beta chains were read from a single sample in a study of CD8+CD57+ T cells in acquired aplastic anemia. TCRdb re-analysed the reads in MiXCR, keeping a single row per CDR3 protein. This sample has some 200,000 distinct CDR3 sequences, with around 50% found just once. Input material: sorted CD4+, CD8+, or CD8+CD57+ T cells (not recorded which) from PBMCs. The receptors were sampled from a human donor with aplastic anemia. Both conserved end residues are part of each CDR3. D genes are given only for firm matches. Part of the rows lack a size; the others show once, few, many or a class for expanded clones.

v_call,j_call,clone_size,d_call,cdr3_aa,cdr3_nt
TRBV7-3,TRBJ2-3,many,NA,CASSPRTDTQYF,TGTGCCAGCAGCCCTCGCACAGATACGCAGTATTTT
TRBV12-3/TRBV12-4,TRBJ2-1,NA,NA,CASSFRQGGNNEQFF,TGTGCCAGCAGTTTTAGGCAGGGGGGGAACAATGAGCAGTTCTTC
TRBV30,TRBJ1-6,few,NA,CAWTRGSSYNSPLHF,TGTGCCTGGACAAGGGGGAGCTCCTATAATTCACCCCTCCACTTT
TRBV15,TRBJ1-6,NA,TRBD1,CATSTRDRGSYNSPLHF,TGTGCCACCAGCACGCGGGACAGGGGTTCCTATAATTCACCCCTCCACTTT
TRBV5-1,TRBJ2-1,many,TRBD2,CASSLASGGSYNEQFF,TGCGCCAGCAGCTTGGCTTCGGGGGGTTCCTACAATGAGCAGTTCTTC
TRBV20-1,TRBJ2-4,NA,TRBD2,CSVPRPGLAGGPAKNIQYF,TGCAGTGTCCCCCGGCCGGGACTAGCGGGGGGGCCGGCCAAAAACATTCAGTACTTC
TRBV19,TRBJ2-3,NA,NA,CASNVNPSTDTQYF,TGTGCCAGTAATGTCAACCCTAGCACAGATACGCAGTATTTT
TRBV7-8,TRBJ2-5,once,TRBD1,CASRLKGTGAETQYF,TGTGCCAGCAGGTTGAAAGGGACAGGGGCGGAGACCCAGTACTTC
TRBV5-5,TRBJ1-4,NA,NA,CASSFNQGTNEKLFF,TGTGCCAGCAGTTTCAATCAGGGAACTAATGAAAAACTGTTTTTT
TRBV6-1,TRBJ2-7,NA,NA,CASSEAPDSSFYEQYF,TGTGCCAGCAGTGAAGCGCCGGACAGTAGTTTTTACGAGCAGTACTTC
TRBV7-6,TRBJ2-7,NA,NA,CASSLQSYEQYF,TGTGCCAGCAGCCTGCAGTCCTACGAGCAGTACTTC
TRBV10-3,TRBJ1-6,NA,NA,CAISDARTPTYGQYFGPGNSPLHF,NA
TRBV7-2,TRBJ1-1,NA,TRBD1,CASSLVGQTNTEAFF,TGTGCCAGCAGCTTAGTGGGACAGACGAACACTGAAGCTTTCTTT
TRBV10-3,TRBJ2-7,NA,NA,CASSFSGSTYEQYF,TGTGCCAGCAGTTTCTCGGGGTCCACCTACGAGCAGTACTTC
TRBV2,TRBJ1-1,few,NA,CASSAQGTEAFF,TGTGCCAGCAGTGCACAGGGAACTGAAGCTTTCTTT
TRBV5-8,TRBJ2-7,many,TRBD1,CASSPDRGQEQYF,TGTGCCAGCAGCCCGGACAGGGGGCAAGAGCAGTACTTC
TRBV2,TRBJ2-1,many,TRBD1,CASRLDRVGDEQFF,TGTGCCAGCAGGTTGGACAGGGTCGGTGATGAGCAGTTCTTC